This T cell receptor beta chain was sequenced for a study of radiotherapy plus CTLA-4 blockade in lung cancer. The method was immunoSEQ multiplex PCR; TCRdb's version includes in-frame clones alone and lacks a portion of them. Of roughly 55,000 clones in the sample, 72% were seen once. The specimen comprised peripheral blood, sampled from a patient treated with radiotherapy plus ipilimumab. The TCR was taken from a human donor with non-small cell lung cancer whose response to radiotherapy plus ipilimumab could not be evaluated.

CDR3 sequence (DNA): TGCGCCAGCAGCCAAGGTTATTACTACGAGCAGTACTTC. This gives the protein CASSQGYYYEQYF. V usage is TRBV4-1 and J usage is TRBJ2-7; D unclear. The CDR3 length is 13 residues. Germline-derived CDR1 and CDR2 are MGHRA and YSYEKL. V lost 1 base to trimming and J lost 3 bases, with 7 bases between them.